This T cell receptor beta chain was obtained from a study of T cell changes during pregnancy in multiple sclerosis. Libraries were prepared by immunoSEQ multiplex PCR; TCRdb keeps only in-frame clonotypes and omits some of them. Altogether under 70,000 clones are present, around 92% being singletons, with the ten largest covering about 2.2%. The ends were cut back, 4 bases at V and 6 bases at J, with 12 bases in the middle. The CDR3 runs to 13 residues. Germline CDR1 is MNHNS and CDR2 is SASEGT. The starting material was peripheral blood, obtained in the third trimester of pregnancy. The sequence derives from a female donor in good health, enrolled as a control in a pregnancy study. The chain carries TRBV6-1 and TRBJ2-5; TRBD1 might be the D (5 bases). CDR3 sequence: CASSAGHLQTQYF. The CDR3 nucleotides are TGTGCCAGCAGTGCCGGACATTTACAGACCCAGTACTTC.